The next 5 T cell receptor beta chains were all read from a single sample in a study of CD8+ T cells in alopecia areata. TCR sequencing used cDNA made by reverse transcription of extracted RNA. Sequencing used immunoSEQ multiplex PCR; TCRdb keeps in-frame clones, though not all of them. This table has 90,000 to 130,000 clones, roughly 55% appearing once. Specified treatment: oral pan-JAK inhibitor, 5-10 mg twice daily. Source: CD8+ T cells sorted from blood, taken at week 24, from a patient treated with tofacitinib. The receptors originated from a human donor with alopecia areata.

The chain combines TRBV7-9 with TRBJ1-5, with 7 bases aligning to TRBD1. The CDR3 runs 15 residues. J was trimmed by 7 bases and V by 5 bases; bases with no gene match: 11. Germline assignment: CDR1 SEHNR and CDR2 FQNEAQ (reference sequence). CDR3 in amino acids: CASSTDRVGGQPQHF. The CDR3, as DNA: TGTGCCAGCAGCACTGACAGGGTAGGAGGCCAGCCCCAGCATTTT.

The rearrangement uses TRBV14 and TRBJ2-7; D perhaps matches TRBD2 (6 bases). Trimming removed 4 bases from V and 5 bases from J, with 18 bases in between. There are 15 residues in the CDR3. CDR1 is SGHDN and CDR2 is FVKESK in the germline V gene. This CDR3 reads CASSPTGSTGHEQYF. In DNA, the CDR3 is TGTGCCAGCAGCCCAACCGGGAGTACTGGGCACGAGCAGTACTTC.

The chain recombines TRBV7-8 with TRBJ2-7, with 7 bases fitting TRBD1. The CDR3 length is 13 residues. The J segment lost 4 bases and the V segment lost 2 bases, leaving 2 bases of the junction unmatched. Germline values: CDR1 SGHVS, CDR2 FQNEAQ. The CDR3 DNA reads TGTGCCAGCAGCTTATCCAGGGGGTACGAGCAGTACTTC. Its translation is CASSLSRGYEQYF.

The rearrangement uses TRBV27 and TRBJ1-1; TRBD1 aligns across 7 bases. The CDR3 sequence is 16 residues long. Trimming cost V 1 base and J 1 base; bases outside gene matches: 6. From germline, CDR1 is MNHEY and CDR2 SMNVEV (reference sequence). The CDR3 region has the DNA TGTGCCAGCAGTTTATTAGGGGGCTTCCCGAACACTGAAGCTTTCTTT. Translating gives CASSLLGGFPNTEAFF.

This chain links TRBV27 with TRBJ1-6, with D uncertain. Trimming cost V 2 bases and J 7 bases, with 3 bases left between them. This CDR3 is 12 amino acids long. CDR1 MNHEY and CDR2 SMNVEV come from the germline V gene (reference sequence). CDR3 sequence (DNA): TGTGCCAGCAGTTTAGGGAATTCACCCCTCCACTTT. This codes for CASSLGNSPLHF.